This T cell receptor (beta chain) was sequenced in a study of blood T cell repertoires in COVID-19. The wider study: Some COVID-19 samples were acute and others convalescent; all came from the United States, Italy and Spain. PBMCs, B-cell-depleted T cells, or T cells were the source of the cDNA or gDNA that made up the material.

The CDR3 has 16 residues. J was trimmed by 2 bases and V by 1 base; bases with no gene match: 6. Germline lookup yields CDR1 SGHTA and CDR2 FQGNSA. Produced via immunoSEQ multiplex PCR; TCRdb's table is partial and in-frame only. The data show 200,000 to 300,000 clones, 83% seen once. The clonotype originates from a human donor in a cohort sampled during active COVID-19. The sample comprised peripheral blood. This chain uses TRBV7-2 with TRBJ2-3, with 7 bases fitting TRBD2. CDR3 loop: CASSLDPSGYTDTQYF. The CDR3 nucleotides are TGTGCCAGCAGCTTAGACCCTAGCGGTTACACAGATACGCAGTATTTT.